This entry lists 14 T cell receptor beta chains sequenced from one sample in a study of beta chain features in type 1 diabetes. cDNA synthesis used the whole RNA isolate, giving expressed TCRB sequences. Some clones are missing from TCRdb's copy, which holds only in-frame ones; the method was immunoSEQ multiplex PCR. The table lists 400,000 to 450,000 clones, approximately 13% of them singletons. Sequenced: naive CD4+ T cells from blood. Source of these receptors: a man aged 30 to 39 in good health.

This clone was seen a handful of times. The rearrangement joins TRBV4-3 to TRBJ2-1, with 7 bases identical to TRBD2. Trimming removed 0 bases from V and 6 bases from J; junction bases left unmatched: 5. This CDR3 region has 15 residues. The germline CDR1 and CDR2 sequences are LGHNA and YSLEER. The DNA for the CDR3 is TGCGCCAGCAGCCAAGATCACCGACTAGCCAATGAGCAGTTCTTC. It translates to CASSQDHRLANEQFF.

The J gene is TRBJ2-3, the V gene TRBV30; no clear D. The germline V gene encodes CDR1 GTSNPN and CDR2 SVGIG (reference sequence). The V end was cut by 5 bases, the J end by 2 bases, with 17 bases between. This CDR3 is 15 amino acids long. CDR3 nucleotides: TGTGCCTGGGGGGAAGGCGCGGTCCCCACAGATACGCAGTATTTT. Translating gives CAWGEGAVPTDTQYF.

This rearrangement joins TRBV6-5 to TRBJ1-1, with D uncertain. Germline V gene sequence: CDR1 MNHEY, CDR2 SVGAGI. The CDR3 covers 13 residues. V lost 2 bases to trimming and J lost 0 bases, with 4 bases between them. The CDR3, as DNA: TGTGCCAGCAGTTACAGAATGAACACTGAAGCTTTCTTT. Amino acids: CASSYRMNTEAFF.

This clone was seen a handful of times. J is TRBJ2-2 and V is TRBV2, with D unresolved. Germline CDR1 and CDR2: SNHLY and FYNNEI. V shed 8 bases and J shed 3 bases, with 7 bases lying between them. This CDR3 is 12 amino acids long. In nucleotides, the CDR3 is TGTGCCAGCGCCCTGTACACCGGGGAGCTGTTTTTT. This sequence encodes CASALYTGELFF. The variable domain in full, completed from reference TRBV2 and TRBJ2-2, reads EPEVTQTPSHQVTQMGQEVILRCVPISNHLYFYWYRQILGQKVEFLVSFYNNEISEKSEIFDDQFSVERPDGSNFTLKIRSTKLEDSAMYFCASALYTGELFFGEGSRLTVL.

This chain connects TRBV9 to TRBJ1-2, with D possibly being TRBD1 (5 bases). The CDR3 length is 16 residues. Trimming took off 3 bases at V and 1 base at J, with 16 bases between the two ends. From germline, CDR1 is SGDLS and CDR2 YYNGEE. The chain's CDR3 is CASSGGGGGINYGYTF. Written as DNA, the CDR3 is TGTGCCAGCAGCGGCGGCGGCGGGGGTATTAACTATGGCTACACCTTC.

The chain carries TRBV19 and TRBJ1-1; 7 bases are shared with TRBD1. Germline values: CDR1 LNHDA, CDR2 SQIVND (reference sequence). V was clipped by 6 bases and J by 4 bases; unmatched bases: 8. The CDR3 totals 14 residues. CDR3 bases: TGTGCCAGTAGGGACCGGGACAGATTCACTGAAGCTTTCTTT. Translation: CASRDRDRFTEAFF.

V usage is TRBV5-4 and J usage is TRBJ1-2; 9 bases are shared with TRBD1. The germline V gene has CDR1 SGHNT and CDR2 YYREEE (reference sequence). V was pared by 5 bases and J by 3 bases, with 2 bases of the junction left unmatched. The CDR3 covers 13 residues. The CDR3 protein is CASSWTGDYGYTF. In DNA, the CDR3 is TGTGCCAGCAGTTGGACAGGGGACTATGGCTACACCTTC.

A remark on this clone: Other DNA variants within this sample encode the same CDR3. The V call is TRBV20-1, the J call TRBJ2-7; D not resolved. The V gene's germline CDR1 is DFQATT and CDR2 SNEGSKA (reference sequence). The CDR3 spans 9 residues. The germline V and J ends were trimmed by 5 bases and 4 bases, with 3 bases remaining between them. The CDR3 nucleotides read TGCAGTGCTGGATACGAGCAGTACTTC. Protein sequence: CSAGYEQYF.

This clone was recorded a few times. V usage is TRBV5-1 and J usage is TRBJ2-4; D might be TRBD1 (5 bases). The V end was cut by 0 bases, the J end by 8 bases, with 15 bases between. From germline, CDR1 is SGHRS and CDR2 YFSETQ. This CDR3 has 15 residues. CDR3 residues: CASSLAGRAVDIQYF. CDR3 nucleotide sequence: TGCGCCAGCAGCTTGGCCGGCAGGGCCGTTGACATTCAGTACTTC.

The sample holds a few counts of this clone. The chain has TRBV7-2 and TRBJ1-2, with D possibly being TRBD1 (5 bases). Trimming removed 1 base from V and 2 bases from J, with 11 bases in between. CDR1 is SGHTA, CDR2 FQGNSA, per germline. The CDR3 runs 15 residues. The DNA of the CDR3 is TGTGCCAGCAGCTTAGAGGGGATGGGCAACTATGGCTACACCTTC. Translation: CASSLEGMGNYGYTF. The whole variable domain, remainder taken from reference TRBV7-2 and TRBJ1-2, is GAGVSQSPSNKVTEKGKDVELRCDPISGHTALYWYRQSLGQGLEFLIYFQGNSAPDKSGLPSDRFSAERTGGSVSTLTIQRTQQEDSAVYLCASSLEGMGNYGYTFGSGTRLTVV.

This clone was seen more than once but under ten times. This chain links TRBV7-2 with TRBJ2-3; TRBD2 might be the D (5 bases). The V gene lost 4 bases and the J gene lost 6 bases, with 14 bases spanning the gap. This CDR3 has 14 amino acids. Germline CDR1 SGHTA, CDR2 FQGNSA. CDR3 bases: TGTGCCAGCAGCTCCCAACTAGTCCTTGATACGCAGTATTTT. It translates to CASSSQLVLDTQYF.

This clone was picked up a small number of times. CDR3 protein: CASSDFAHEQFF. As DNA, the CDR3 is TGTGCCAGCAGCGATTTTGCACATGAGCAGTTCTTC. The chain carries TRBV9 and TRBJ2-1; D gene unclear. V shed 3 bases and J shed 8 bases, with 9 bases lying between them. The CDR3 extends over 12 amino acids. CDR1 and CDR2 from the germline V gene are SGDLS and YYNGEE.

The chain uses TRBV27 and TRBJ1-1, with D possibly TRBD1 on 5 matching bases. Deletions cut 0 bases from V and 8 bases from J, with 13 bases between. CDR3 size: 14 residues. CDR1 and CDR2 (germline): MNHEY, SMNVEV (reference sequence). In DNA, the CDR3 is TGTGCCAGCAGTTTATCGGGGCAGTACGCCGAAGCTTTCTTT. It codes for CASSLSGQYAEAFF.

This clone was counted once. V and J are TRBV5-1 and TRBJ1-4; 7 bases are a match to TRBD1. Trimming took 4 bases from V and 5 from J; bases not matched to a gene: 5. Germline CDR1 reads SGHRS; CDR2 reads YFSETQ. The CDR3 has 14 residues. The CDR3 loop reads CASSRQGNNEKLFF. The CDR3 DNA reads as TGCGCCAGCAGCCGACAGGGCAACAATGAAAAACTGTTTTTT.